Included here is one TCR beta chain sequence, with context. The antigen this receptor binds is unknown. Per-nucleotide qualities are absent, and no much larger clonotype sits a single base away. The sample belongs to a study of CD8+ T cells in alopecia areata (dated by TCRdb to 2016 to 2019). Study-level background: Treated patients were enrolled in an open-label pilot trial of oral tofacitinib, 5 to 10 mg twice daily, for moderate-to-severe alopecia areata. Patients received tofacitinib for 6 to 18 months and were then followed off drug for 6 months to check for delayed response and recurrence. To study T cell clonal expansion in alopecia areata, the researchers applied high-throughput TCRbeta sequencing to both the C3H/HeJ mouse model and human patients. Human TCRbeta sequencing covered scalp tissue and sorted CD4+ and CD8+ peripheral blood T cells from patchy and totalis/universalis alopecia areata patients and healthy controls. Biopsies were taken from tofacitinib-treated patients at baseline and at 4 and 24 weeks of treatment, and a later scalp biopsy was taken in several of the tofacitinib-treated patients. Clonality in the scalp was compared among normal scalp (n=4), patchy alopecia areata scalp (n=8), and alopecia totalis/universalis scalp (n=8). The RNA source kit depended on sample type: the PAXgene miRNA kit for fixed scalp, the miRNeasy kit for PBMCs, and the RNeasy kit for mouse skin. TCRbeta CDR3 regions were amplified by immunoSEQ multiplex PCR with 35 Vbeta forward and 13 Jbeta reverse primers.

There are 15 amino acids in the CDR3, from cysteine to phenylalanine inclusive. CDR3 DNA only is kept here, 45 bases in frame from base 1. The germline V gene provides CDR1 KGHSH and CDR2 LQKENI. Trimming removed 5 bases from V and 4 bases from J; the gene matches leave 8 bases unexplained. The receptor library was made with the immunoSEQ multiplex PCR assay. RNA was extracted from all samples and reverse transcribed into cDNA as template for TCR sequencing. First-strand cDNA was synthesized using SuperScript III with a 2:1 mix of oligo-dT and random hexamers. Amplification bias was assessed with a synthetic immune receptor repertoire, and residual bias was removed computationally. From the authors' description of their analysis: Raw reads were preprocessed to remove errors, and CDR3 was defined by IMGT conventions from the conserved cysteine to phenylalanine. Clonality was computed by normalizing Shannon entropy by log2 of the number of productive unique TCRs and subtracting the result from 1. Whether scalp clones were CD4 or CD8 was inferred by matching scalp TCRbeta sequences against CD4 and CD8 repertoires sorted from blood. This is the immuneACCESS table as TCRdb keeps it, with only in-frame sequences that have V and J called. A part of the clones is gone; compared with another copy, unresolved V genes explain less than half, and the rest is unexplained. V, J and clone size derive from that table, while D and trimming were established from the DNA sequence. The sample contains around 250,000 clones, around two thirds of them found a single time. Clones ranked in the top ten supply 0.95% to 1.5% of the sample.

What the time point label conveys for this sample: baseline before oral tofacitinib. Lesional scalp punch biopsies and peripheral blood were collected from alopecia areata patients. PBMCs were isolated by density centrifugation and stained for CD3, CD4 and CD8, after which CD4+ and CD8+ T cells were sorted on a FACSAria. The investigation overall reported the following: Compared with normal scalp, lesional scalp had higher clonality and more expanded CD8+ clones, particularly in alopecia totalis/universalis, a pattern that suggests antigenic drive. Unlike mouse skin, where gammadelta T cells dominate, normal human skin contains resident alphabeta T cells that get sequenced too, which complicates analysis of the scalp TCR repertoire. TCR sequences shared between patients were less clear than in mice, possibly partly because of HLA diversity in the patient population.

Source: CD4+ T cells sorted from blood, taken at week 0. The chain joins TRBV18 to TRBJ1-1; 9 bases in the junction line up with TRBD1. The TCR sequence derives from a human donor with alopecia areata. The CDR3 reads as follows: CASSGGQGVGTEAFF. In nucleotide form, the sequence is TGTGCCAGCTCAGGGGGACAGGGCGTGGGCACTGAAGCTTTCTTT. The full variable domain, completed from the reference TRBV18 and TRBJ1-1 proteins outside the CDR3, reads NAGVMQNPRHLVRRRGQEARLRCSPMKGHSHVYWYRQLPEEGLKFMVYLQKENIIDESGMPKERFSAEFPKEGPSILRIQQVVRGDSAAYFCASSGGQGVGTEAFFGQGTRLTVV.